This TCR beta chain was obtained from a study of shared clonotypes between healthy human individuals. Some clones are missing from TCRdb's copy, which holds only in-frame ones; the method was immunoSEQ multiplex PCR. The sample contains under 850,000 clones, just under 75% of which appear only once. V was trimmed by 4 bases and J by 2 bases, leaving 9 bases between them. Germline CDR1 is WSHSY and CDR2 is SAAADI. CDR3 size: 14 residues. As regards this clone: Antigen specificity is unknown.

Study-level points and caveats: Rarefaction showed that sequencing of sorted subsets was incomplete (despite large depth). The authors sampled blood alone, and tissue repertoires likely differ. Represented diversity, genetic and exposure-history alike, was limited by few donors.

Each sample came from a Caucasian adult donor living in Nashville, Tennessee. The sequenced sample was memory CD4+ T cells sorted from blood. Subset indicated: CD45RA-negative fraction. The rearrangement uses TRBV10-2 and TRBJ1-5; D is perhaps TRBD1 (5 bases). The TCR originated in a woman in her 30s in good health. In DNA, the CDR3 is TGCGCCAGCAGTGTCTGGGGGGGCAATCAGCCCCAGCATTTT. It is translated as CASSVWGGNQPQHF.